This TCR beta chain was identified during a study of molecular identifiers for immune sequencing clone quantification. A single record per CDR3 protein comes from TCRdb applying MiXCR to the PCR reads. The sample holds about 63,000 distinct CDR3 sequences, around a fifth seen once. Points on this clonotype: A single base separates this from a much larger clone, so it may be a read error.

The V end was cut by 5 bases, the J end by 3 bases, with 14 bases between. From germline, CDR1 is SGHAT and CDR2 FQNNGV. The CDR3 has 14 residues. Using 10%, 30% or 50% RNA, naive CD8 libraries were derived from around 20,000 to 990,000 sorted cells. This sequence originates from a human donor in good health. Some libraries in this study had Jurkat cell RNA spiked in. Material for sequencing was naive CD8+ T cells from blood, with Jurkat cell RNA spiked in. Subset meaning: FACS-sorted CD8+CD4-CCR7+CD45RA+ naive T cells. The rearrangement links TRBV11-2 to TRBJ2-7; D tentatively fits TRBD1 or TRBD2 (5 bases each). The CDR3 nucleotides are TGTGCCAGCAGCACCGGGGCAGGGCACTACGAGCAGTACTTC. Its translation is CASSTGAGHYEQYF. Supplemented by reference TRBV11-2 and TRBJ2-7, the full variable domain reads EAGVAQSPRYKIIEKRQSVAFWCNPISGHATLYWYQQILGQGPKLLIQFQNNGVVDDSQLPKDRFSAERLKGVDSTLKIQPAKLEDSAVYLCASSTGAGHYEQYFGPGTRLTVT.